Listed below are T cell receptor beta chains from one sample, sequenced in a study of response to subunit inactivated influenza vaccine. One entry per CDR3 protein results from TCRdb running MiXCR on the RT-PCR reads. The sample holds roughly 670,000 distinct CDR3 sequences, approximately 15% seen once. The specimen was PBMCs from blood, collected less than 15 days before vaccination. The receptors derive from a man in his forties or fifties who received an inactivated influenza vaccine. CDR3s include the opening cysteine and the closing phenylalanine or tryptophan. D genes are given only for firm matches. Clone size appears in some rows only: once, few, many, or a class for an expanded clone.

clone_size: many; v_call: TRBV12-3/TRBV12-4; d_call: TRBD2; j_call: TRBJ2-3; cdr3_nt: TGTGCCAGCAGTTTCCGGGGCGGGAGCGCAGATACGCAGTATTTT; cdr3_aa: CASSFRGGSADTQYF
clone_size: many; v_call: TRBV20-1; d_call: NA; j_call: TRBJ2-5; cdr3_nt: TGCAGTGCTCGCCTTTGGGAGACCCAGTACTTC; cdr3_aa: CSARLWETQYF
clone_size: NA; v_call: TRBV25-1; d_call: NA; j_call: TRBJ1-4; cdr3_nt: TGTGCCAGCAGTGAAGGGGGCGCGGGGAGTGAAAAACTGTTTTTT; cdr3_aa: CASSEGGAGSEKLFF
clone_size: many; v_call: TRBV5-1; d_call: TRBD1; j_call: TRBJ1-2; cdr3_nt: TGCGCCAGCAGCAAGGACAGGGGGCTTGGCTACACCTTC; cdr3_aa: CASSKDRGLGYTF
clone_size: NA; v_call: TRBV9; d_call: TRBD2; j_call: TRBJ2-7; cdr3_nt: TGTGCCAGCAGCGTAGCTTTAGCGGGTGCCTACGAGCAGTACTTC; cdr3_aa: CASSVALAGAYEQYF
clone_size: NA; v_call: TRBV20-1; d_call: NA; j_call: TRBJ2-1; cdr3_nt: TGCAGTGCTAGACTAGTTCTTCTAGCTTTACTCCCCCATGAGCAGTTCTTC; cdr3_aa: CSARLVLLALLPHEQFF
clone_size: NA; v_call: TRBV29-1; d_call: NA; j_call: TRBJ2-1; cdr3_nt: TGCAGCGTTGAAGAGGTGATGAAGGGGGGCTACAATGAGCAGTTCTTC; cdr3_aa: CSVEEVMKGGYNEQFF
clone_size: few; v_call: TRBV7-9; d_call: TRBD2; j_call: TRBJ2-1; cdr3_nt: TGTGCCAGCAGCTCCCCGACTAGCGGGAGCTACAATGAGCAGTTCTTC; cdr3_aa: CASSSPTSGSYNEQFF
clone_size: many; v_call: TRBV12-3/TRBV12-4; d_call: NA; j_call: TRBJ2-3; cdr3_nt: TGTGCCAGCAGTTCAGCGACAAAGCTCTCCACAGATACGCAGTATTTT; cdr3_aa: CASSSATKLSTDTQYF
clone_size: few; v_call: TRBV4-1; d_call: NA; j_call: TRBJ1-1; cdr3_nt: TGCGCCAGCAGCGACGTAAAGGCCGGGCCCAAGGGCACTGAAGCTTTCTTT; cdr3_aa: CASSDVKAGPKGTEAFF
clone_size: few; v_call: TRBV5-4; d_call: NA; j_call: TRBJ2-2; cdr3_nt: TGTGCCAGCAGCTCGAAGAACACCGGGGAGCTGTTTTTT; cdr3_aa: CASSSKNTGELFF
clone_size: NA; v_call: TRBV7-2; d_call: NA; j_call: TRBJ2-7; cdr3_nt: TGTGCCAGCAGCATCCCGGGATTGTACGAGCAGTACTTC; cdr3_aa: CASSIPGLYEQYF
clone_size: NA; v_call: TRBV20-1; d_call: TRBD2; j_call: TRBJ2-7; cdr3_nt: TGCAGTGCTAGAGATGTTCGGGGGGGCTACGAGCAGTACTTC; cdr3_aa: CSARDVRGGYEQYF
clone_size: many; v_call: TRBV2; d_call: TRBD1; j_call: TRBJ2-7; cdr3_nt: TGTGCCAGCAGTGAAGGGATGGGACAGGCCTACGAGCAGTACTTC; cdr3_aa: CASSEGMGQAYEQYF
clone_size: many; v_call: TRBV4-3; d_call: NA; j_call: TRBJ1-6; cdr3_nt: TGCGCCAGCAGCCAAGATGAGGGGGGGAATTCACCCCTCCACTTT; cdr3_aa: CASSQDEGGNSPLHF
clone_size: few; v_call: TRBV20-1; d_call: TRBD1; j_call: TRBJ1-6; cdr3_nt: TGCAGTGCTAGGCGGGACAGGGATTCACCCCTCCACTTT; cdr3_aa: CSARRDRDSPLHF
clone_size: few; v_call: TRBV16; d_call: TRBD1; j_call: TRBJ1-5; cdr3_nt: TGTGCCAGCAGCAACAAAGGGGGCTTGGAGCCCCAGCATTTT; cdr3_aa: CASSNKGGLEPQHF
clone_size: NA; v_call: TRBV5-1; d_call: TRBD2; j_call: TRBJ2-3; cdr3_nt: TGCGCCAGCAGCTTAGGCTCAGCGGGGGGCACCGTCACAGATACGCAGTATTTT; cdr3_aa: CASSLGSAGGTVTDTQYF
clone_size: many; v_call: TRBV7-2; d_call: TRBD2; j_call: TRBJ2-7; cdr3_nt: TGTGCCAGCAGCTTACAAAGGTCGGGGGGGACATATGAGCAGTACTTC; cdr3_aa: CASSLQRSGGTYEQYF
clone_size: NA; v_call: TRBV9; d_call: TRBD1; j_call: TRBJ2-4; cdr3_nt: TGTGCCAGCAGCGTCCGGGACAGGGGAAACATTCAGTACTTC; cdr3_aa: CASSVRDRGNIQYF
clone_size: NA; v_call: TRBV29-1; d_call: NA; j_call: TRBJ2-7; cdr3_nt: TGCAGCGTTGTCCTGTTCTCCTACGAGCAGTACTTC; cdr3_aa: CSVVLFSYEQYF
clone_size: NA; v_call: TRBV11-2; d_call: NA; j_call: TRBJ2-1; cdr3_nt: TGTGCCACGCAGGGTTCCCATGAGCAGTTCTTC; cdr3_aa: CATQGSHEQFF
clone_size: few; v_call: TRBV6-2/TRBV6-3; d_call: NA; j_call: TRBJ2-3; cdr3_nt: TGTGCCAGCAGAAGGCTGGGAAGCACAGATACGCAGTATTTT; cdr3_aa: CASRRLGSTDTQYF
clone_size: NA; v_call: TRBV11-2; d_call: NA; j_call: TRBJ2-1; cdr3_nt: TGTGCCAGCAGCCGGATACAGGGAAGCTCCTACAATGAGCAGTTCTTC; cdr3_aa: CASSRIQGSSYNEQFF
clone_size: NA; v_call: TRBV16; d_call: NA; j_call: TRBJ2-7; cdr3_nt: TGTGCCAGCAGCCAATCTGAAGGCGGCCCCTACGAGCAGCACTTC; cdr3_aa: CASSQSEGGPYEQHF
clone_size: NA; v_call: TRBV20-1; d_call: NA; j_call: TRBJ1-1; cdr3_nt: TGCAGTGCTGGAAGGGGGGGAGGTCCGGACACTGAAGCTTTCTTT; cdr3_aa: CSAGRGGGPDTEAFF